This T cell receptor (beta chain) was sequenced for a study of graft-versus-host responses after intestinal transplantation. Study results and limitations: Some GvH clones were seen earlier in gut or blood, suggesting intestinal origin. High graft-versus-host to host-versus-graft clonal ratios were found in allografts of patients who had graft-donor T cell macrochimerism.

About this clone: Its specificity is not known.

From germline, CDR1 is SGDLS and CDR2 YYNGEE. Trimming removed 0 bases from V and 1 base from J, with 14 bases in between. CDR3 length: 17 amino acids. Clones were read by immunoSEQ multiplex PCR, and TCRdb kept only the in-frame ones, dropping some. The sample holds roughly 120,000 clones; 85% to 95% are singletons and the top ten take 0.4% to 0.65%. This clonotype was sampled from a human donor who received an intestinal transplant. The specimen was unstimulated CD8+ T cells sorted from spleen or lymph node cells, collected before intestinal transplant. The genes are TRBV9 and TRBJ2-1; tentative D call: TRBD1 (6 bases). CDR3 DNA: TGTGCCAGCAGCGTAGCTGTGGGGGCTCGGTCCTACAATGAGCAGTTCTTC. It encodes CASSVAVGARSYNEQFF.